In its sample, the clone carrying this T cell receptor (beta chain) was seen a few times. Its antigen is not known. The TCRbeta library incorporated unique molecular identifiers. MiXCR, run by TCRdb on the PCR reads, gives a single entry per CDR3 protein. The data contain about 610,000 distinct CDR3 sequences, roughly 27% of them singletons. This entry is derived from a study of T-cell reconstitution after alpha-beta-depleted transplantation in children. In germline, CDR1 is DFQATT, CDR2 SNEGSKA (reference sequence). The CDR3 spans 14 residues. Losses at the gene ends were 4 bases for V and 5 bases for J; bases not matched to a gene: 8. Study results and limitations: For some patients, TCRbeta diversity was high at day 60 because of recipient T cells and thymic progenitors that survived. Reported findings indicate that, about two months after transplant, alpha-beta T cells came from several hundred expanded clones, which were derived from non-depleted graft cells. Among T cells one year after transplant, newly produced cells accounted for most counts and diversity.

The sequencing used PBMCs, collected before TCRalphabeta/CD19-depleted stem cell transplant. The chain is built from TRBV20-1 and TRBJ2-1; 7 nucleotides line up with TRBD1. The sequence was collected from a boy under two years old with Wiskott-Aldrich syndrome, due to receive a stem cell transplant. CDR3 residues: CSATPGQINNEQFF. The CDR3 nucleotides are TGCAGTGCTACACCGGGACAGATAAACAATGAGCAGTTCTTC.